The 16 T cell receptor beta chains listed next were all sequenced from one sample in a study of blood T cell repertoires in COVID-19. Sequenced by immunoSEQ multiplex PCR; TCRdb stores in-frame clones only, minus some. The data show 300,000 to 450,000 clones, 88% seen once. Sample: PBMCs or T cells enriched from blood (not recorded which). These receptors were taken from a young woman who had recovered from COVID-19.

This CDR3 reads CASAAAFNQPQHF. CDR3 DNA sequence: TGTGCCAGCGCGGCAGCTTTTAATCAGCCCCAGCATTTT. V usage is TRBV3-1 (or the pseudogene TRBV3-2) and J usage is TRBJ1-5; D gene uncertain. This CDR3 region has 13 residues. Trimming removed 8 bases at V and 4 bases at J, with 12 bases between. Germline loops: CDR1 LGHDT, CDR2 YNNKEL (reference sequence).

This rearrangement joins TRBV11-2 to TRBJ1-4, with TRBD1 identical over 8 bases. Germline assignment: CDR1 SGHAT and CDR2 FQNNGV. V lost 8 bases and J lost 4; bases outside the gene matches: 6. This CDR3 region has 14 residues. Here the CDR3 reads CASGTGLFNEKLFF. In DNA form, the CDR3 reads TGTGCCAGCGGGACAGGCCTCTTTAATGAAAAACTGTTTTTT.

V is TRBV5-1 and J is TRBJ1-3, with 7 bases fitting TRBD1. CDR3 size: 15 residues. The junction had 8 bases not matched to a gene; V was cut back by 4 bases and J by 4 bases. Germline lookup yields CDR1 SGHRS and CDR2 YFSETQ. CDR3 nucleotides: TGCGCCAGCAGCCTAAAGACAGGGCTCGGAAACACCATATATTTT. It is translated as CASSLKTGLGNTIYF.

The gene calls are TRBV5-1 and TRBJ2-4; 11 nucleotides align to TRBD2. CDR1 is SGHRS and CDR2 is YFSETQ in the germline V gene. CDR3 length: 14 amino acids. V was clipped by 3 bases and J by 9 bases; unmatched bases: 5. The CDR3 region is CASSYGTSGSIQYF. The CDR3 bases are TGCGCCAGCAGCTACGGGACTAGCGGAAGCATTCAGTACTTC.

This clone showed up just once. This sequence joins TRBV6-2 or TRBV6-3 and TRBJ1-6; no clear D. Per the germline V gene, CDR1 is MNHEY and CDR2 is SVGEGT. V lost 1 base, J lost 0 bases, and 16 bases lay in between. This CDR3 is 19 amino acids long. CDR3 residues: CASSYFILEGSSYNSPLHF. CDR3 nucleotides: TGTGCCAGCAGTTACTTCATTCTGGAGGGCAGCTCCTATAATTCACCCCTCCACTTT.

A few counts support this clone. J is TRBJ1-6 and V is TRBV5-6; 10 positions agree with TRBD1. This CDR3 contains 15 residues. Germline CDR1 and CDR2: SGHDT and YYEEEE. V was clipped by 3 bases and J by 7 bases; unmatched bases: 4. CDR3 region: CASSWGDRGNSPLHF. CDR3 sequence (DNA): TGTGCCAGCAGCTGGGGGGACAGGGGAAATTCACCCCTCCACTTT.

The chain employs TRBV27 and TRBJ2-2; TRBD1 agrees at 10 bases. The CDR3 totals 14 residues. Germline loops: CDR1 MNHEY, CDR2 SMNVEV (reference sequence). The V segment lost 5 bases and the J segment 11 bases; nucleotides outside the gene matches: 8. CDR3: CASSRDRGRAELFF. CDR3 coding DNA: TGTGCCAGCAGTCGGGACAGGGGCCGGGCAGAGCTGTTTTTT.

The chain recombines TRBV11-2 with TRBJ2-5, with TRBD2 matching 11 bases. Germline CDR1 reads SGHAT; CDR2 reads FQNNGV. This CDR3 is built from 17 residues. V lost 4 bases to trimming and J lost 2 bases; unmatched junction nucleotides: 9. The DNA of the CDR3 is TGTGCCAGCAGCTCCCCGTGGACTAGCGGGTTTCAAGAGACCCAGTACTTC. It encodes CASSSPWTSGFQETQYF. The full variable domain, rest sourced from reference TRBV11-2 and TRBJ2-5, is EAGVAQSPRYKIIEKRQSVAFWCNPISGHATLYWYQQILGQGPKLLIQFQNNGVVDDSQLPKDRFSAERLKGVDSTLKIQPAKLEDSAVYLCASSSPWTSGFQETQYFGPGTRLLVL.

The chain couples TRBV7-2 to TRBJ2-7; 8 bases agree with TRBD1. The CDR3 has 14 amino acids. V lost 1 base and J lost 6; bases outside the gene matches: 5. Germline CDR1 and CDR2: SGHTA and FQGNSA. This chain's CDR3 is CASSLGPGTGEQYF. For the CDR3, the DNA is TGTGCCAGCAGCTTAGGTCCCGGGACAGGCGAGCAGTACTTC.

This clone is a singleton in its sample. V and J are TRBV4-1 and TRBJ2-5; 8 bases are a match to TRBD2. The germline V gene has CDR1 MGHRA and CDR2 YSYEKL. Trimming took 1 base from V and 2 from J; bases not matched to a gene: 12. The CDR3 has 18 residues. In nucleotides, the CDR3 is TGCGCCAGCAGCCAAGGGCCCGGACTAGCAGGAGAGCAAGAGACCCAGTACTTC. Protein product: CASSQGPGLAGEQETQYF.

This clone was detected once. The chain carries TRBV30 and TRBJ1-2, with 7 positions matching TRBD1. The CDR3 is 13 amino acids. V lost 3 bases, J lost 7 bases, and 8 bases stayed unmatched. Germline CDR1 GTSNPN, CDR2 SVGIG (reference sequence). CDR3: CAWRATGQGGYTF. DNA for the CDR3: TGTGCCTGGAGGGCGACAGGGCAGGGTGGCTACACCTTC.

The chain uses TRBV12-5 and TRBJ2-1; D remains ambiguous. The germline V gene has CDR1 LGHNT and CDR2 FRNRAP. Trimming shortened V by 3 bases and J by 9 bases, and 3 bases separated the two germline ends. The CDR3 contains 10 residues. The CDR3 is CASGFSEQFF. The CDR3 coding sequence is TGTGCTAGTGGTTTTAGTGAGCAGTTCTTC.

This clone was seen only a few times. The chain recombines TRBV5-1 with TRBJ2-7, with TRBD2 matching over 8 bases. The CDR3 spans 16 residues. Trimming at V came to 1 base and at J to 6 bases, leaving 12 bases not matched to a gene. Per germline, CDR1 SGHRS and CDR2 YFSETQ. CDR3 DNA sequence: TGCGCCAGCAGCTTGTTCAGCGGGGGCGCATCGTCCGAGCAGTACTTC. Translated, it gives CASSLFSGGASSEQYF.

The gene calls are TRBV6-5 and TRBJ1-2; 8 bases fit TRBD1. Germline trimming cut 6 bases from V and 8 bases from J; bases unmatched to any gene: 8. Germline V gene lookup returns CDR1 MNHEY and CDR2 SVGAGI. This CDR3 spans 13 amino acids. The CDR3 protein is CASSPDRGGGYTF. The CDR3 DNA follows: TGTGCCAGCAGCCCCGACAGGGGAGGAGGCTACACCTTC.

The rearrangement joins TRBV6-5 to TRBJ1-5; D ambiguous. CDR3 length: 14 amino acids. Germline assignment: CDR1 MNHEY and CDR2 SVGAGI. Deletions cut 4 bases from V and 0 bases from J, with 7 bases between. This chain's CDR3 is CASSLGDSNQPQHF. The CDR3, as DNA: TGTGCCAGCAGTTTGGGAGATAGCAATCAGCCCCAGCATTTT.

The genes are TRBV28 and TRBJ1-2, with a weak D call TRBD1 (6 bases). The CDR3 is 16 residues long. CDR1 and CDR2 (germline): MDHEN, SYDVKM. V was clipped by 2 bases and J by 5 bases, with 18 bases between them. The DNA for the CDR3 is TGTGCCAGCAGTTTAATCGACAGGCAGACGCCATATGGCTACACCTTC. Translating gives CASSLIDRQTPYGYTF.